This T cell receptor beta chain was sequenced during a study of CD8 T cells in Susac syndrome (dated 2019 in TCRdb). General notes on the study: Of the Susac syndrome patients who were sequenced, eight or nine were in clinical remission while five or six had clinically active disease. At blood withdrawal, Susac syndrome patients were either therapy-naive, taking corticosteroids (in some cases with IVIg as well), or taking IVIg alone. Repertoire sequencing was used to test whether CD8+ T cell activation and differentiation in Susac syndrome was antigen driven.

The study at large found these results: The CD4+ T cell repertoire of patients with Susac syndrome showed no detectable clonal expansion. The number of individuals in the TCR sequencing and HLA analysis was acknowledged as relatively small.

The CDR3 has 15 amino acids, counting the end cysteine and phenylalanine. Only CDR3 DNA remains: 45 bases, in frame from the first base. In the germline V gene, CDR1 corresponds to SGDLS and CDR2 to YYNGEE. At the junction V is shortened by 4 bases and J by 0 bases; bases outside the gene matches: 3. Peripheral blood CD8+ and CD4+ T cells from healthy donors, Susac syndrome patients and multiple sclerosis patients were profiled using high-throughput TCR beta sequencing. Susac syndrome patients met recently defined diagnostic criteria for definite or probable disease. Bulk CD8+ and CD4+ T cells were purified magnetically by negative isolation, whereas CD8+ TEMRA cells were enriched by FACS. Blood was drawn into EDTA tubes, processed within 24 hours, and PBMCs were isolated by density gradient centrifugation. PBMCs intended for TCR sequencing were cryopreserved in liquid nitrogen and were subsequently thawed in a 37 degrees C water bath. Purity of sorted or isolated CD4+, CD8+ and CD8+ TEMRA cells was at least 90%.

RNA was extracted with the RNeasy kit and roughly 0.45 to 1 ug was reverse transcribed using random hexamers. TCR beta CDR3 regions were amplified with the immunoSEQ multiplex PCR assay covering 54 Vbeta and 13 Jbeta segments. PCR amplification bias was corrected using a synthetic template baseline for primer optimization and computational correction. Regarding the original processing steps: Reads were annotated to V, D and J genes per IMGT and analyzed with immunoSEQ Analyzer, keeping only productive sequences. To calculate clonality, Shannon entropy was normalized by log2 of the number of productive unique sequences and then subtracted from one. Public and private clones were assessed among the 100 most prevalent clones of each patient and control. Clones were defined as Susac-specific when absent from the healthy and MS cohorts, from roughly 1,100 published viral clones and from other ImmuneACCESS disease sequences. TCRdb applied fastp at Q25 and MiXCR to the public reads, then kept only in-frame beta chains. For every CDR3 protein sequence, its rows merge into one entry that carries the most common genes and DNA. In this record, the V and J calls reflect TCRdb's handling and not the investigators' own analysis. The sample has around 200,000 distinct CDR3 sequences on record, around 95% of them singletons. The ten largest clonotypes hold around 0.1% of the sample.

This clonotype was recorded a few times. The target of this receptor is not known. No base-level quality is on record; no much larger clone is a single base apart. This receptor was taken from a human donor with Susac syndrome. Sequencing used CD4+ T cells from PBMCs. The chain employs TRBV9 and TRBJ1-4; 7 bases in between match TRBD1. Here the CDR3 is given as CASSPGQTTNEKLFF. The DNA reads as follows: TGTGCCAGCAGCCCGGGACAGACAACTAATGAAAAACTGTTTTTT.